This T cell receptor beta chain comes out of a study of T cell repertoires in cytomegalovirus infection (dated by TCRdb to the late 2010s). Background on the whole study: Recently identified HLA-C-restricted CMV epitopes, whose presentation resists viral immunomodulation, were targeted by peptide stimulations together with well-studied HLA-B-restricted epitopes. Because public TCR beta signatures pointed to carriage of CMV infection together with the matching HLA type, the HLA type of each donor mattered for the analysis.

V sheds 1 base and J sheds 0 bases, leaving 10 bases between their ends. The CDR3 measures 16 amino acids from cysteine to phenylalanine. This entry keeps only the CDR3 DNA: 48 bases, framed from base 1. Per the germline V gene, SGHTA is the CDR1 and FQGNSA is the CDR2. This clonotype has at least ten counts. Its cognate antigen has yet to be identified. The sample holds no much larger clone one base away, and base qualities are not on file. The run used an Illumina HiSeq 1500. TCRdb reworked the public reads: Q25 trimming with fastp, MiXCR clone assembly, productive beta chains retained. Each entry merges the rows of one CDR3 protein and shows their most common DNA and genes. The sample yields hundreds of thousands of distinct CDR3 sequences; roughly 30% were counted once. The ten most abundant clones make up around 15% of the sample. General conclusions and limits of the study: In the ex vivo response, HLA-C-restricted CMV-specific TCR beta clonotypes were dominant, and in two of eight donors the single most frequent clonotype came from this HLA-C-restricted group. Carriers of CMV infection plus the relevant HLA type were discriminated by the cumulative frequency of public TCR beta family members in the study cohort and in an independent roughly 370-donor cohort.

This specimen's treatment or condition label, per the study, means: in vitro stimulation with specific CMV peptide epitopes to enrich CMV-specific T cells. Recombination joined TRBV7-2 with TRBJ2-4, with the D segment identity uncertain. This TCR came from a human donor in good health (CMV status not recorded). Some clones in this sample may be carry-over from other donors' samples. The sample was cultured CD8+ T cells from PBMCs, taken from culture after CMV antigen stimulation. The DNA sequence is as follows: TGTGCCAGCAGCTTAGGGCCGGCCCTAGCCAAAAACATTCAGTACTTC. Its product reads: CASSLGPALAKNIQYF. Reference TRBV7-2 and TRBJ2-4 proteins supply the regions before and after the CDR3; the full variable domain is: GAGVSQSPSNKVTEKGKDVELRCDPISGHTALYWYRQSLGQGLEFLIYFQGNSAPDKSGLPSDRFSAERTGGSVSTLTIQRTQQEDSAVYLCASSLGPALAKNIQYFGAGTRLSVL.